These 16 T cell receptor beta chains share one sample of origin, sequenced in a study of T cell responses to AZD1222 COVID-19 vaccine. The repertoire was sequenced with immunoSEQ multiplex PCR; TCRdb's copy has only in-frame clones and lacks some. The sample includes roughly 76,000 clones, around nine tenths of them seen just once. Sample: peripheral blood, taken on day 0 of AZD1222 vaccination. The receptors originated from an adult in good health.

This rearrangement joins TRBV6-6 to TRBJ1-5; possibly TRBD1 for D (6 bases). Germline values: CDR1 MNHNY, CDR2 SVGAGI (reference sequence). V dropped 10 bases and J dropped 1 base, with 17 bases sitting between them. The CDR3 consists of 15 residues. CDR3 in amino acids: CATQGSEGSNQPQHF. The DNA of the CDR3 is TGTGCCACCCAGGGGAGTGAAGGAAGCAATCAGCCCCAGCATTTT.

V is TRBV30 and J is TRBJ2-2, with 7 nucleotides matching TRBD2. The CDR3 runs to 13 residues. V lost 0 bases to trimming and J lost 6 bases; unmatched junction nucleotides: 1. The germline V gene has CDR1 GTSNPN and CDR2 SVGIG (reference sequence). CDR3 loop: CAWSVRGAGELFF. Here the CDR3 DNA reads TGTGCCTGGAGTGTACGGGGGGCCGGGGAGCTGTTTTTT.

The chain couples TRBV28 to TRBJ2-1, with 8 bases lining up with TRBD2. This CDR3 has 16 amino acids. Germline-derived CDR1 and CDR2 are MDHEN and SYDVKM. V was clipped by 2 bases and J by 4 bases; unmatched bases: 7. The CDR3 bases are TGTGCCAGCAGTTTACCCGCGGGGGGCCTATACAATGAGCAGTTCTTC. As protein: CASSLPAGGLYNEQFF. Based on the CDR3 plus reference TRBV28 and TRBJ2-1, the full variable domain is DVKVTQSSRYLVKRTGEKVFLECVQDMDHENMFWYRQDPGLGLRLIYFSYDVKMKEKGDIPEGYSVSREKKERFSLILESASTNQTSMYLCASSLPAGGLYNEQFFGPGTRLTVL.

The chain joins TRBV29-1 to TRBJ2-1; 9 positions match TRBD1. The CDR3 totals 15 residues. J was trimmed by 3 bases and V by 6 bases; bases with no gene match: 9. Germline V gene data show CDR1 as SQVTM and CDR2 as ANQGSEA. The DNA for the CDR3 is TGCAGCGTAAGAGAGGGACAGGGCCTCTACAATGAGCAGTTCTTC. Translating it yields CSVREGQGLYNEQFF.

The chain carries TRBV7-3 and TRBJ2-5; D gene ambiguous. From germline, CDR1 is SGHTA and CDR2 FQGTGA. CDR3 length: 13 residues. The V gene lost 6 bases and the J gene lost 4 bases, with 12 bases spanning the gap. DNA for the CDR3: TGTGCCAGCAGTTCTAGGTCGGGAGAGACCCAGTACTTC. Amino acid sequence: CASSSRSGETQYF. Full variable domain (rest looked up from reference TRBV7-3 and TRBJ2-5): GAGVSQTPSNKVTEKGKYVELRCDPISGHTALYWYRQSLGQGPEFLIYFQGTGAADDSGLPNDRFFAVRPEGSVSTLKIQRTERGDSAVYLCASSSRSGETQYFGPGTRLLVL.

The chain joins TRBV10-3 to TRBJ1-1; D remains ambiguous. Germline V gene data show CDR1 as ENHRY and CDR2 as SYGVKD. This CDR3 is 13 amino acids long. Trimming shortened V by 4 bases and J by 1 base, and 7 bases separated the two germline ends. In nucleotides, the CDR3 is TGTGCCATCAGTGTCCTCCAGAACACTGAAGCTTTCTTT. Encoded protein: CAISVLQNTEAFF.

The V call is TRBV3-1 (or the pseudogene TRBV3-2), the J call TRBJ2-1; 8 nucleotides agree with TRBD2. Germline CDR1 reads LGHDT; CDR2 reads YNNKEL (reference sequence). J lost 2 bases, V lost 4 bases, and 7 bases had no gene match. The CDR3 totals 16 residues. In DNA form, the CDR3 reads TGTGCCAGCAGCCCGGCCGGGACTAGGCCCTACAATGAGCAGTTCTTC. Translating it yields CASSPAGTRPYNEQFF.

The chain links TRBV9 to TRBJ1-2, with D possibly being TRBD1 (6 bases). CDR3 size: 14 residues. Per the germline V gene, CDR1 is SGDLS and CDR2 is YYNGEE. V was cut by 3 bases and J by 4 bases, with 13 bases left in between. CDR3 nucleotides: TGTGCCAGCAGCGCAGGTCAGGGGACCTATGGCTACACCTTC. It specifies CASSAGQGTYGYTF.

The CDR3 bases are TGTGCCACCAGCAGTCGGGGAATCTCAATCAAGCCCCAGCATTTT. Protein product: CATSSRGISIKPQHF. The chain employs TRBV15 and TRBJ1-5; D ambiguous. The CDR3 has 15 residues. Germline loops: CDR1 LNHNV, CDR2 YYDKDF (reference sequence). V lost 3 bases, J lost 8 bases, and 17 bases lay in between.

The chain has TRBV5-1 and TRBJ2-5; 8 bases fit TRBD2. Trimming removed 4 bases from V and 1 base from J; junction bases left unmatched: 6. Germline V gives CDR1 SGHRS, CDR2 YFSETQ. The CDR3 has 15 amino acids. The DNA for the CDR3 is TGCGCCAGCAGCCCTAGCGGGCGATCCCAAGAGACCCAGTACTTC. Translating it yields CASSPSGRSQETQYF.

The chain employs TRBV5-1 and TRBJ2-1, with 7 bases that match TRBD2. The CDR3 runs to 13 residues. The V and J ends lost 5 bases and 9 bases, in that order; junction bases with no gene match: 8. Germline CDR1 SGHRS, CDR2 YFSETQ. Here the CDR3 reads CASRQTGGTEQFF. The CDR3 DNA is TGCGCCAGCAGACAAACGGGGGGAACTGAGCAGTTCTTC.

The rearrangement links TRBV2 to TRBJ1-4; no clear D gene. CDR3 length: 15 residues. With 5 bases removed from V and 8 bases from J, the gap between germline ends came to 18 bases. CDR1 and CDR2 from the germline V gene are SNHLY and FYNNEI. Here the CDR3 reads CASSPPGPLREKLFF. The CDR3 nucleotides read TGTGCCAGCAGTCCCCCGGGCCCCTTGAGGGAAAAACTGTTTTTT.

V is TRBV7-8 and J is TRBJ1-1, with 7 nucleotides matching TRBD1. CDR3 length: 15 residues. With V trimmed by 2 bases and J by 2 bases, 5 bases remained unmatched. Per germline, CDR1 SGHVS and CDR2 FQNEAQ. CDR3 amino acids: CASSLSGQINTEAFF. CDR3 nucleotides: TGTGCCAGCAGCTTATCGGGACAGATAAACACTGAAGCTTTCTTT.

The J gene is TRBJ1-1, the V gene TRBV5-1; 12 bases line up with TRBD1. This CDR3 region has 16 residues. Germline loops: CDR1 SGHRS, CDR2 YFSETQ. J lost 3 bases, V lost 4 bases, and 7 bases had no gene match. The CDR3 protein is CASSPGQGARDTEAFF. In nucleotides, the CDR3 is TGCGCCAGCAGCCCGGGACAGGGGGCGCGAGACACTGAAGCTTTCTTT.

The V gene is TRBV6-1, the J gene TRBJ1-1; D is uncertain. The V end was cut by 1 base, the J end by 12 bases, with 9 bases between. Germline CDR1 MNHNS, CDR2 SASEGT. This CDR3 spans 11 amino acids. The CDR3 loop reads CASSEGGQTFF. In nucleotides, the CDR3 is TGTGCCAGCAGTGAAGGGGGTCAGACTTTCTTT.

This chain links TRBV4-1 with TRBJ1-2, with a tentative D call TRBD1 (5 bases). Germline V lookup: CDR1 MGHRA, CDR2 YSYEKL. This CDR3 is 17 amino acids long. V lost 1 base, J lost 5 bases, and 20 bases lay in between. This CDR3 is CASSQVTGGALGYGYTF. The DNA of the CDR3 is TGCGCCAGCAGCCAAGTGACGGGAGGGGCGTTAGGGTATGGCTACACCTTC.